This T cell receptor beta chain was obtained from a study of cytomegalovirus exposure and HLA in healthy donors. Study observations and caveats: Some V segments, TRBV6-2 and TRBV6-3 among them, were indistinguishable and were therefore excluded. CMV serostatus was the only immune exposure information that was available. A later analysis associated around 17,000 TCR beta sequences with HLA alleles at a 0.05 false discovery rate.

For this clone: The target antigen is unknown.

V lost 2 bases, J lost 9 bases, and 8 bases stayed unmatched. This CDR3 is built from 17 residues. Germline values: CDR1 KGHSH, CDR2 LQKENI. Use of 60 Vbeta and 13 Jbeta primers characterized the PCR. Data came from immunoSEQ multiplex PCR; TCRdb stores just in-frame clones and leaves some out. The table includes roughly 180,000 clones, about 83% detected once. This sequence was found in a girl aged 10 to 17 in good health and CMV-seropositive. The chain carries TRBV18 and TRBJ2-1; TRBD2 agrees at 15 bases. Sequencing input: PBMCs. The CDR3 reads CASSPSGLAGGGGEQFF. The CDR3 DNA follows: TGTGCCAGCTCACCATCGGGACTAGCGGGGGGCGGTGGTGAGCAGTTCTTC.